This T cell receptor (beta chain) was recovered during a study of shared clonotypes between healthy human individuals. Notes on the study in general: Naive CD4 clonotypes overlapped across a few donors at around 4.7%.

Points on this clone: The antigen remains undetermined.

In the authors' workflow: Sequence data from immunoSEQ were junction-only and lacked quality scores; consequently, filtering differed. Sequenced by immunoSEQ multiplex PCR; TCRdb stores in-frame clones only, minus some. V and J calls and clone size come straight from that table; D and trimming were deduced from the DNA. The table shows 1.4 million or so clones, with 98% occurring only once. Per germline, CDR1 SQVTM and CDR2 ANQGSEA. Trimming stripped 7 bases from V and 1 base from J, with 10 bases between. The CDR3 extends over 12 amino acids. The material sequenced was naive CD4+ T cells sorted from blood. Subset denoted: CD45RA+ positively selected. The source of this sequence is a man younger than 45 in good health. The V and J genes are TRBV29-1 and TRBJ1-2; a possible D gene is TRBD1 (6 bases). CDR3 in amino acids: CSGGQSNYGYTF. CDR3 nucleotide sequence: TGCAGCGGGGGGCAGAGTAACTATGGCTACACCTTC. Looking up the rest from reference TRBV29-1 and TRBJ1-2 gives the full variable domain: SAVISQKPSRDICQRGTSLTIQCQVDSQVTMMFWYRQQPGQSLTLIATANQGSEATYESGFVIDKFPISRPNLTFSTLTVSNMSPEDSSIYLCSGGQSNYGYTFGSGTRLTVV.